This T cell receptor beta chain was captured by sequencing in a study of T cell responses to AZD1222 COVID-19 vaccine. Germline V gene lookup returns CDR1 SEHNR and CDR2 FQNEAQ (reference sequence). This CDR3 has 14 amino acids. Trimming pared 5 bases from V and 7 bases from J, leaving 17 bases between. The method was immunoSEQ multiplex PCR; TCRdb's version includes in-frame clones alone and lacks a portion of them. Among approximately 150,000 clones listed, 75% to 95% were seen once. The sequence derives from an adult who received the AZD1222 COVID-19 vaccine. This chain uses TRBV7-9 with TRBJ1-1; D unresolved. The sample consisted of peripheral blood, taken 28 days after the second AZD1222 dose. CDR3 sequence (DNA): TGTGCCAGCAGCCTGAACGCGGCAGATGGTGAAGCTTTCTTT. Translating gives CASSLNAADGEAFF.